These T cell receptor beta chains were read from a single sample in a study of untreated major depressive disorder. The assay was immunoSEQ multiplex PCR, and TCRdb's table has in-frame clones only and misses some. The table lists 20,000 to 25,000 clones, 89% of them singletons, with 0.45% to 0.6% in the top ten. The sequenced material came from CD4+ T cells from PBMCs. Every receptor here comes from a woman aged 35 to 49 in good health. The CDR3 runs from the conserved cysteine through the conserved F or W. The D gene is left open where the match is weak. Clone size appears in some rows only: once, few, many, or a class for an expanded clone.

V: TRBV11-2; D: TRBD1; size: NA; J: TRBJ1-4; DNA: TGTGCCAGCAGCTTTCGGACAGGGGGTAATGAAAAACTGTTTTTT; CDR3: CASSFRTGGNEKLFF
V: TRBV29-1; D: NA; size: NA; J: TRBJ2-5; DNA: TGCAGCGTTGGAGGACGGGGCGCGGGGCAAGAGACCCAGTACTTC; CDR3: CSVGGRGAGQETQYF
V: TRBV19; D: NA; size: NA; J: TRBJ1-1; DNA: TGTGCCAGTAGTATAGGGGCGGAAGCTTTCTTT; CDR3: CASSIGAEAFF
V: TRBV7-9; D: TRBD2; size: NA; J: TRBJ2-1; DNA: TGTGCCAGCAGCTCGAGCGGGGGGGTCGTCGTCAATGAGCAGTTCTTC; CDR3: CASSSSGGVVVNEQFF
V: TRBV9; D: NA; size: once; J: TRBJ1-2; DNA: TGTGCCAGCAGCGTAATATCACTGAGCTATGGCTACACCTTC; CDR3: CASSVISLSYGYTF
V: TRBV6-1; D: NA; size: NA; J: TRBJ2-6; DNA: TGTGCCAGCACAAGCTCTGGGGCCAACGTCCTGACTTTC; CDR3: CASTSSGANVLTF
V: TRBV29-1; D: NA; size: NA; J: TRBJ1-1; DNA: TGCAGCGTTGCCAGGCAGGACGGTAAAGCTTTCTTT; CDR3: CSVARQDGKAFF
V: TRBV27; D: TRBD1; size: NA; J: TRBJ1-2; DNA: TGTGCCAGCAGTTTACTGGGACAGGGTCATGGCTACACCTTC; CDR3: CASSLLGQGHGYTF
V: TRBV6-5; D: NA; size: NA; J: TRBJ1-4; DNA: TGTGCCAGCAGCCACTCCGGTCCCTCGAATGAAAAACTGTTTTTT; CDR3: CASSHSGPSNEKLFF
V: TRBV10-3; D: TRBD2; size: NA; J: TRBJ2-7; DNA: TGTGCCATCAGTGAGTCGATAGCGGGGACCTACGAGCAGTACTTC; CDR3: CAISESIAGTYEQYF
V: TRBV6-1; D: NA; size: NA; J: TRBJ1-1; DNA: TGTGCCAGCAGTGCAAGTCAAAATATGAACACTGAAGCTTTCTTT; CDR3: CASSASQNMNTEAFF
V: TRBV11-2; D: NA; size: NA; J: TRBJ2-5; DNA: TGTGCCAGCAGCTCCGGGGCCGGAGAGACCCAGTACTTC; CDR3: CASSSGAGETQYF
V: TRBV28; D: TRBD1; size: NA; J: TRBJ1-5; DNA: TGTGCCAGCAGACCCCCGGGACAGGGGGATCAGCCCCAGCATTTT; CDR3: CASRPPGQGDQPQHF
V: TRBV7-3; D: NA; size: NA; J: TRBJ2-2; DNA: TGTGCCAGCAGCACACAAATAGTGAACACCGGGGAGCTGTTTTTT; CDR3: CASSTQIVNTGELFF
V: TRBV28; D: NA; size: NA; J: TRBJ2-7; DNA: TGTGCCAGCAGACCAAGGGGCGCCCCCCACGAGCAGTACTTC; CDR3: CASRPRGAPHEQYF
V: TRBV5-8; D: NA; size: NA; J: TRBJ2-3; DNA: TGTGCCAGCAGCTTCGGTTCCGGCGGTAGCACAGATACGCAGTATTTT; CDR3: CASSFGSGGSTDTQYF
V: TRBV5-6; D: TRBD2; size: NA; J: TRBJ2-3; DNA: TGTGCCAGCAGCTTACAACTAGCGGGGACAGATACGCAGTATTTT; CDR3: CASSLQLAGTDTQYF
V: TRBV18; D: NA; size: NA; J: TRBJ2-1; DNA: TGTGCCAGCTCACCAGCCCAGGGCTACAATGAGCAGTTCTTC; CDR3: CASSPAQGYNEQFF
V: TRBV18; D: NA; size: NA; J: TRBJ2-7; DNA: TGTGCCAGCTCAGAAGGCGTTAGCTCCTACGAGCAGTACTTC; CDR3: CASSEGVSSYEQYF
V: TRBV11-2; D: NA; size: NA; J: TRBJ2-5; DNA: TGTGCCAGCAGCTTAGATTATGATTGGGGGGAGACCCAGTACTTC; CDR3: CASSLDYDWGETQYF
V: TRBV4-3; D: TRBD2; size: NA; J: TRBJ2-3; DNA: TGCGCCAGCAGCCAAAACCTCGGGACTAGTAGGGCAGATACGCAGTATTTT; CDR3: CASSQNLGTSRADTQYF
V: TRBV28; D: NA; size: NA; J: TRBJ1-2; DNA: TGTGCCAGCAGTTTAATTCCTTATGGCTACACCTTC; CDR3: CASSLIPYGYTF
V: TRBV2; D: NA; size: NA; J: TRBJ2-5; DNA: TGTGCCAGCAGTGTCTGGGGGCAGAACCAAGAGACCCAGTACTTC; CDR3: CASSVWGQNQETQYF
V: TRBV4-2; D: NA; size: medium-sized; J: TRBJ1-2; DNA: TGTGCCAGAGACAATAATAGCAGGTCTAACTATGGCTACACCTTC; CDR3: CARDNNSRSNYGYTF
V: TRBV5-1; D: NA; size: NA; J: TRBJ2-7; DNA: TGCGCCAGCAGCTTGGACCGGGACAACTCCTACGAGCAGTACTTC; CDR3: CASSLDRDNSYEQYF
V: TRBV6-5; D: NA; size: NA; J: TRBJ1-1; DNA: TGTGCCAGCAGGATTTCTATGAACACTGAAGCTTTCTTT; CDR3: CASRISMNTEAFF
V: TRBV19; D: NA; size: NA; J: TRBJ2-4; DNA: TGTGCCAGTAGTATGGTTACCGGGACATTCGTGGACATTCAGTACTTC; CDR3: CASSMVTGTFVDIQYF
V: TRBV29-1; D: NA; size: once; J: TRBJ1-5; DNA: TGCAGCGCCCGCGGCACAGATCAGCCCCAGCATTTT; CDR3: CSARGTDQPQHF
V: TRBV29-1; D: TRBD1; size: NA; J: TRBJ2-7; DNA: TGCAGCGTCTCTGGGGACAGGGTATACGAGCAGTACTTC; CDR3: CSVSGDRVYEQYF
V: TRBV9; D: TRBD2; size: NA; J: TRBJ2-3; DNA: TGTGCCAGCAGCGCCGACGGGGGGGTCCTCGCGCGCACAGATACGCAGTATTTT; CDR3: CASSADGGVLARTDTQYF
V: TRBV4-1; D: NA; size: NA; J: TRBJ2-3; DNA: TGCGCCAGCAGCCTCCCGGCCCATACGCAGTATTTT; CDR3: CASSLPAHTQYF